A single sample is the source of the 8 T cell receptor beta chains below, sequenced in a study of breast tumors, draining lymph nodes, adjacent tissues. Via MiXCR, TCRdb re-called the multiplex PCR reads, giving one row per CDR3 protein. This table holds some 110,000 distinct CDR3 sequences, roughly 33% found once. Samples came from axillary lymph nodes draining the breast cancer. The specimen sequenced was axillary lymph node tissue. The source of these receptors is a female donor with breast cancer. Some clones in this sample may be carry-over from other donors' samples.

In this sample, this clonotype turned up many times. This chain uses TRBV12-3 or TRBV12-4 with TRBJ2-7, with D perhaps assigned TRBD1 or TRBD2 (6 bases each). The germline V and J ends were trimmed by 3 bases and 3 bases, with 18 bases remaining between them. This CDR3 has 16 residues. The CDR3: CASSLGGGARNYEQYF. The CDR3 DNA reads TGTGCCAGCAGTTTGGGGGGCGGGGCACGCAACTACGAGCAGTACTTC.

Points on this clonotype: A much bigger clone sits one base away, suggesting this may be a read error. The V call is TRBV5-6, the J call TRBJ1-3, with D unclear. The CDR3 is 16 residues long. V lost 0 bases, J lost 0 bases, and 10 bases lay in between. Germline CDR1 is SGHDT and CDR2 is YYEEEE. CDR3 sequence (DNA): TGTGCCAGCAGCTTGGATCGGGCCCCCTCTGGAAACACCATATATTTT. This encodes CASSLDRAPSGNTIYF.

The genes are TRBV25-1 and TRBJ1-1; D not certain. Germline CDR1 MGHDK, CDR2 SYGVNS. Trimming shortened V by 7 bases and J by 5 bases, and 14 bases separated the two germline ends. The CDR3 loop spans 13 amino acids. Here the CDR3 DNA reads TGTGCCAGCACCGAACGGGGATTGACTGAAGCTTTCTTT. It is translated as CASTERGLTEAFF.

This clonotype was seen ten or more times. The chain couples TRBV28 to TRBJ2-1; TRBD2 is a possible D gene (6 bases). The CDR3 sequence is 12 residues long. V was clipped by 2 bases and J by 9 bases, with 8 bases between them. Germline lookup yields CDR1 MDHEN and CDR2 SYDVKM. CDR3 region: CASSLAGIEQFF. The CDR3 DNA reads as TGTGCCAGCAGTTTAGCGGGGATTGAGCAGTTCTTC.

About this clonotype itself: This may arise from a read error, as a much more abundant clone is one base away. The conserved closing phenylalanine or tryptophan is absent in this CDR3, likely reflecting a read error. The V gene is TRBV19, the J gene TRBJ2-1, with D perhaps TRBD2 (5 bases). The V gene lost 5 bases and the J gene lost 2 bases, with 16 bases spanning the gap. CDR3 length: 16 amino acids. Germline CDR1 and CDR2: LNHDA and SQIVND (reference sequence). CDR3: CASSLALAHPYNEQFS. The CDR3 nucleotides read TGTGCCAGTAGTCTCGCGTTAGCGCACCCCTACAATGAGCAGTTCTCC.

This sequence joins TRBV20-1 and TRBJ1-2; 7 bases are a match to TRBD1. CDR1 DFQATT and CDR2 SNEGSKA come from the germline V gene (reference sequence). Trimming cost V 6 bases and J 8 bases; bases outside gene matches: 15. CDR3 size: 14 residues. The CDR3 loop is CSATGDRKVGGYTF. Written as DNA, the CDR3 is TGCAGTGCCACAGGGGATCGGAAGGTTGGCGGCTACACCTTC.

The V call is TRBV7-2, the J call TRBJ1-6; D call uncertain. Germline-derived CDR1 and CDR2 are SGHTA and FQGNSA. This CDR3 spans 13 amino acids. V shed 1 base and J shed 7 bases, with 5 bases lying between them. CDR3 nucleotides: TGTGCCAGCAGCTTAGTCCGGAATTCACCCCTCCACTTT. It encodes CASSLVRNSPLHF.

This clonotype was observed at least ten times. The rearrangement links TRBV28 to TRBJ1-5; D not certain. V was pared by 5 bases and J by 9 bases, with 11 bases between. CDR1 is MDHEN and CDR2 is SYDVKM in the germline V gene. The CDR3 length is 12 residues. The CDR3 region has the DNA TGTGCCAGCAGTGCGCCCCGTGGGCCCCAGCATTTT. Translated, it gives CASSAPRGPQHF.